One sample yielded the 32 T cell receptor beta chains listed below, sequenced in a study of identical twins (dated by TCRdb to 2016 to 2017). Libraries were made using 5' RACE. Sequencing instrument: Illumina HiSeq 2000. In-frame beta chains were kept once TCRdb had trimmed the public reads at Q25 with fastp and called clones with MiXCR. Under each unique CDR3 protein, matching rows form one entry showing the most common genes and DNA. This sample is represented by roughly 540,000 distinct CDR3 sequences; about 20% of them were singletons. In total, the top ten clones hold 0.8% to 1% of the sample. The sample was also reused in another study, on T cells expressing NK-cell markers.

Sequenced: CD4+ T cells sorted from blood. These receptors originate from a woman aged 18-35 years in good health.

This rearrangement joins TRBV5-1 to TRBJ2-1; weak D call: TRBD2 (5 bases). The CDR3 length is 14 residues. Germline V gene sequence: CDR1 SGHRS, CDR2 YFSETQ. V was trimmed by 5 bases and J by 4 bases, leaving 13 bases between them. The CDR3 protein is CASSPRSEYNEQFF. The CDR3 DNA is TGCGCCAGCAGTCCCCGTAGCGAGTACAATGAGCAGTTCTTC.

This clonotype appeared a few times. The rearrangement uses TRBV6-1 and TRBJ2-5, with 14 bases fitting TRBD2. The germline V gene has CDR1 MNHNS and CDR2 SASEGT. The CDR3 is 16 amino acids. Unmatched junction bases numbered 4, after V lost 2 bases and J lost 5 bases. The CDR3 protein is CASSETGLAGVETQYF. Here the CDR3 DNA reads TGTGCCAGCAGTGAAACGGGACTAGCGGGAGTGGAGACCCAGTACTTC.

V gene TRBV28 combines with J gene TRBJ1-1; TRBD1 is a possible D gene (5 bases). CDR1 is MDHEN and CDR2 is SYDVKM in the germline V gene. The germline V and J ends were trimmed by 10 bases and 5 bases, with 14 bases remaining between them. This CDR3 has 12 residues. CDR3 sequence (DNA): TGTGCCACTAGACAGTCGGGGACTGAAGCTTTCTTT. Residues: CATRQSGTEAFF.

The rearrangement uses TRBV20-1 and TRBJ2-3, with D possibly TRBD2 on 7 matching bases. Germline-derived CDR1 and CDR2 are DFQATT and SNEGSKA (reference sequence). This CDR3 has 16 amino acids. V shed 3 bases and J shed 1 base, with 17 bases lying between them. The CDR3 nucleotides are TGCAGTGCTAGTTCCGCGGGGGCCTCACGCACAGATACGCAGTATTTT. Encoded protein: CSASSAGASRTDTQYF.

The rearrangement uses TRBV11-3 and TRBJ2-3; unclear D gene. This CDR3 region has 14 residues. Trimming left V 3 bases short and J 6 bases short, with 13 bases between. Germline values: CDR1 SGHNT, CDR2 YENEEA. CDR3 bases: TGTGCCAGCAGCTTTCCTGGGTTTGCGGATACGCAGTATTTT. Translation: CASSFPGFADTQYF.

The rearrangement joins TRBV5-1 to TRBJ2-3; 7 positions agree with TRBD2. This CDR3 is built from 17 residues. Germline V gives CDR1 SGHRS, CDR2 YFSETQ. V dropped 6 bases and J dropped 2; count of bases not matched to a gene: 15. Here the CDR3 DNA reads TGCGCCAGCACCGTCGGGACTATTCGGCGGCTCACAGATACGCAGTATTTT. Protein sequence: CASTVGTIRRLTDTQYF.

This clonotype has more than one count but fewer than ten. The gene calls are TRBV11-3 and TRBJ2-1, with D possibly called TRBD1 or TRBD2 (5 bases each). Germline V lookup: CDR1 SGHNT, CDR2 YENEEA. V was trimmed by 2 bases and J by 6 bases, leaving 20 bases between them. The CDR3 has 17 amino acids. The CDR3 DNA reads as TGTGCCAGCAGCTTAAGGTCATTGGGGGTCGCGGGCAATGAGCAGTTCTTC. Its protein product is CASSLRSLGVAGNEQFF.

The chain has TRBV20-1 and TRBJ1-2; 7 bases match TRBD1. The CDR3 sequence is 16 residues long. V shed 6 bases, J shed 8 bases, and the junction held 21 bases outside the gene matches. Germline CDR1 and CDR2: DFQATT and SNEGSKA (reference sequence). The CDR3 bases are TGCAGTGCCAAGATACGCGGGACCGACAGGGCGTACGGCTACACCTTC. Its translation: CSAKIRGTDRAYGYTF.

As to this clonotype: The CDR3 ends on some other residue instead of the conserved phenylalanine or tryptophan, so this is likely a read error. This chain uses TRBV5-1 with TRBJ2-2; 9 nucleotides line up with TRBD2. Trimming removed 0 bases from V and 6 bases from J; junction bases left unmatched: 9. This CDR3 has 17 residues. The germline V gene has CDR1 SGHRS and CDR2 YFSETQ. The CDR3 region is CASSLAIDSGSPGELFL. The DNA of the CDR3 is TGCGCCAGCAGCTTGGCCATTGATAGCGGGAGTCCCGGGGAGCTGTTTCTT.

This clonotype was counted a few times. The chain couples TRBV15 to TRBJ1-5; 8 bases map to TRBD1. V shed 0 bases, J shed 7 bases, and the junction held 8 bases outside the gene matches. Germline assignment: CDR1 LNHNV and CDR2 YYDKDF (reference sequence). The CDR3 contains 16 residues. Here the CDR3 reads CATSREGQGAWQPQHF. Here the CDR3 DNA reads TGTGCCACCAGCAGAGAGGGGCAGGGGGCATGGCAGCCCCAGCATTTT. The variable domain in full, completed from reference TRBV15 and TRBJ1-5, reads DAMVIQNPRYQVTQFGKPVTLSCSQTLNHNVMYWYQQKSSQAPKLLFHYYDKDFNNEADTPDNFQSRRPNTSFCFLDIRSPGLGDTAMYLCATSREGQGAWQPQHFGDGTRLSIL.

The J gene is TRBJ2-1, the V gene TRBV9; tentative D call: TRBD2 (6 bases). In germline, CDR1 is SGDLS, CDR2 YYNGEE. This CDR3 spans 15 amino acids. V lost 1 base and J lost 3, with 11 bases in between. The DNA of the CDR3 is TGTGCCAGCAGCGTATCCCCGGGAGACTACAATGAGCAGTTCTTC. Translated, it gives CASSVSPGDYNEQFF.

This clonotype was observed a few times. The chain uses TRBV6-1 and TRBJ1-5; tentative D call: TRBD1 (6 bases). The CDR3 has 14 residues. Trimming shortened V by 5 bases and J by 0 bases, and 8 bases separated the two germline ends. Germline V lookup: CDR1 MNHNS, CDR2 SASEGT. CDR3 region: CASSTGNSNQPQHF. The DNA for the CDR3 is TGTGCCAGCAGTACAGGGAATAGCAATCAGCCCCAGCATTTT.

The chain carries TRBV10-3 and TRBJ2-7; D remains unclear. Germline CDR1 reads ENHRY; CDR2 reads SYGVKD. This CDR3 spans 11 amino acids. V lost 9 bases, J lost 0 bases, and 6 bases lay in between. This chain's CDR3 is CAIGLSYEQYF. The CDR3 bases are TGTGCCATTGGTCTCTCCTACGAGCAGTACTTC.

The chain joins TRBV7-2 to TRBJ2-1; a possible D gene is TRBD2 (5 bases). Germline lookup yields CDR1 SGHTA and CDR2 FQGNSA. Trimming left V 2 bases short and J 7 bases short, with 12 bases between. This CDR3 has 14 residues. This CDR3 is CASSLRDSGNEQFF. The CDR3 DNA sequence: TGTGCCAGCAGCTTACGGGATTCGGGTAATGAGCAGTTCTTC.

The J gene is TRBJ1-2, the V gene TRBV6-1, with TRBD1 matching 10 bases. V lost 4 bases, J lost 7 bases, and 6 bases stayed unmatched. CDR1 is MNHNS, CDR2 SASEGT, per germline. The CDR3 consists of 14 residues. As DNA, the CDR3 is TGTGCCAGCAGTGGGGGGGACAGGGGCCCTGGCTACACCTTC. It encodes CASSGGDRGPGYTF.

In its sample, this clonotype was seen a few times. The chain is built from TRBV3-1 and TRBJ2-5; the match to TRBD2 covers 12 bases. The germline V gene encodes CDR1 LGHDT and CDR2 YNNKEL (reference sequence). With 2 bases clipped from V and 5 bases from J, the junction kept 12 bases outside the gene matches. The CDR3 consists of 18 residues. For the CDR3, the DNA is TGTGCCAGCAGCCAAACCTGGAGGACTAGCGGGGCTGGGGAGACCCAGTACTTC. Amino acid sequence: CASSQTWRTSGAGETQYF.

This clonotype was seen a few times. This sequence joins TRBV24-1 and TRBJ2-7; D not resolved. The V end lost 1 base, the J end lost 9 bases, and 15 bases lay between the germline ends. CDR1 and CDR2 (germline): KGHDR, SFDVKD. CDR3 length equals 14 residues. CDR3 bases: TGTGCCACCAGTGATTTAACGGAAAGGGAAGGGCAGTACTTC. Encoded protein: CATSDLTEREGQYF.

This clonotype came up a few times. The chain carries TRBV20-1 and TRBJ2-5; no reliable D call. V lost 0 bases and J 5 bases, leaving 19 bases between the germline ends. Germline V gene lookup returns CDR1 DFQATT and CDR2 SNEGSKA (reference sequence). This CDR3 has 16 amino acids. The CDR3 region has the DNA TGCAGTGCTAGAGACTATGATCGTCGGCCGGCGGAGACCCAGTACTTC. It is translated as CSARDYDRRPAETQYF.

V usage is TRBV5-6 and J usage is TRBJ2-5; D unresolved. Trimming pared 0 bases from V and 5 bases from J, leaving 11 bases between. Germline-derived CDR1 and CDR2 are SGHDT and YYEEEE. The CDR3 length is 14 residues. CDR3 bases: TGTGCCAGCAGCTTGGCAGGCACCGGGGAGACCCAGTACTTC. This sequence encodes CASSLAGTGETQYF. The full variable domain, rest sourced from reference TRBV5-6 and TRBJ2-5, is DAGVTQSPTHLIKTRGQQVTLRCSPKSGHDTVSWYQQALGQGPQFIFQYYEEEERQRGNFPDRFSGHQFPNYSSELNVNALLLGDSALYLCASSLAGTGETQYFGPGTRLLVL.

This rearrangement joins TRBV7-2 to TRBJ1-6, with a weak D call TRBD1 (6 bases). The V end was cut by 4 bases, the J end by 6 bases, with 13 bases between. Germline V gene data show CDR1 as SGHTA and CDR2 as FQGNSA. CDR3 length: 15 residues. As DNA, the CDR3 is TGTGCCAGCAGCTGGGGGACACGGGTTAATTCACCCCTCCACTTT. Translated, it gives CASSWGTRVNSPLHF.

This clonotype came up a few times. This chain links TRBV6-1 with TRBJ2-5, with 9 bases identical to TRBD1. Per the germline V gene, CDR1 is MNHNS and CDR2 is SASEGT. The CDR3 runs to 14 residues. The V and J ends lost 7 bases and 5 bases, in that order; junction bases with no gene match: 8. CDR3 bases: TGTGCCAGCACCCGGGGACAGGGCGGGGAGACCCAGTACTTC. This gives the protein CASTRGQGGETQYF.

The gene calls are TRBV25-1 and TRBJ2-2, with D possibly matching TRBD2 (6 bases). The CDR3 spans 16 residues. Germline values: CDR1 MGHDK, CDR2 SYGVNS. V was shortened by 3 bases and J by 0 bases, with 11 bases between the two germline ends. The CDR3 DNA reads TGTGCCAGCAGTGACGTGGGAGGTTCGAACACCGGGGAGCTGTTTTTT. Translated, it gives CASSDVGGSNTGELFF.

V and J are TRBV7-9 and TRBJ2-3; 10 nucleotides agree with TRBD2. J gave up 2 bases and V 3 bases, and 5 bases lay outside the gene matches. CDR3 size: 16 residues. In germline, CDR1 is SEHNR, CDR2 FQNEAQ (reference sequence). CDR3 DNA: TGTGCCAGCAGCTTTGTAGCGGGGGGATTCACAGATACGCAGTATTTT. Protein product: CASSFVAGGFTDTQYF.

The CDR3 sequence is CASSSIWTGGYGYTF. For the CDR3, the DNA is TGTGCCAGCAGTTCCATATGGACAGGGGGCTATGGCTACACCTTC. The rearrangement uses TRBV12-3 or TRBV12-4 and TRBJ1-2; 10 nucleotides agree with TRBD1. This CDR3 is built from 15 residues. Germline trimming cut 4 bases from V and 4 bases from J; bases unmatched to any gene: 6.

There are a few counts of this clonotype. CDR3 DNA: TGCAGTGCCCGGAGACTAGCGGGGGGGCAGGAGACCCAGTACTTC. Translation: CSARRLAGGQETQYF. This rearrangement joins TRBV20-1 to TRBJ2-5; 14 bases match TRBD2. Germline CDR1 is DFQATT and CDR2 is SNEGSKA (reference sequence). The length of the CDR3 is 15 residues. After removal of 6 bases from V and 5 bases from J, the junction contained 8 bases not matched to a gene.

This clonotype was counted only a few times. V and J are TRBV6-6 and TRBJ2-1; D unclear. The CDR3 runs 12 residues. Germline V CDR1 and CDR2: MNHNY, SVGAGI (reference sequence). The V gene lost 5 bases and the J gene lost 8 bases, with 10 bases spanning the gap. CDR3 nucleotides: TGTGCCAGCAGTCCTCAAGCAGATGAGCAGTTCTTC. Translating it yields CASSPQADEQFF.

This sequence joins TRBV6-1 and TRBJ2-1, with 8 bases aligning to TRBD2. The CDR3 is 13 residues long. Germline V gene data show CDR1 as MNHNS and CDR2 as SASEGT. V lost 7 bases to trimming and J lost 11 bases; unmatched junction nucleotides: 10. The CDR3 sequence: CASTPGLVTKQFF. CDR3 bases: TGTGCCAGCACCCCGGGACTAGTGACAAAGCAGTTCTTC.

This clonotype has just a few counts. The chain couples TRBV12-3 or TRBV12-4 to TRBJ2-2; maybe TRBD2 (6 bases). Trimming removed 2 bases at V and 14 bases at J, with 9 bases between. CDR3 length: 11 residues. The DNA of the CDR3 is TGTGCCAGCAGTTTACAGGGAGGTCTGTTTTTT. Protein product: CASSLQGGLFF.

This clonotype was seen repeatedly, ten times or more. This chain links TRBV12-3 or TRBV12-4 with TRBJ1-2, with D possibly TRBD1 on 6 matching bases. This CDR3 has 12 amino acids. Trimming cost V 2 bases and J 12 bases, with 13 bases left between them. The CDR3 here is CASSLTGLDDTF. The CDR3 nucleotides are TGTGCCAGCAGTTTAACAGGGTTGGACGACACCTTC.

CDR3 sequence (DNA): TGCAGTGCCCGGACAGGGGACAGCACAGATACGCAGTATTTT. This codes for CSARTGDSTDTQYF. The V call is TRBV20-1, the J call TRBJ2-3; 9 bases match TRBD1. V trimming: 6 bases; J trimming: 0 bases; junction bases outside the gene matches: 4. Germline CDR1 reads DFQATT; CDR2 reads SNEGSKA (reference sequence). This CDR3 is built from 14 residues.

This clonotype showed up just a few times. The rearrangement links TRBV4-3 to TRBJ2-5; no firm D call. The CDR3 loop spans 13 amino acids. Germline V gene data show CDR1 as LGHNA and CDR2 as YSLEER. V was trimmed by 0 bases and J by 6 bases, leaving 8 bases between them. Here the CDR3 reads CASSQDWDKTQYF. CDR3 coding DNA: TGCGCCAGCAGCCAAGATTGGGATAAGACCCAGTACTTC.

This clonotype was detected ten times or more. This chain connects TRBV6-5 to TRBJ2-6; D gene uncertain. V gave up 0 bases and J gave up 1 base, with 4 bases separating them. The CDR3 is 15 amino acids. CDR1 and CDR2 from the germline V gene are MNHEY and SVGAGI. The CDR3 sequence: CASSYSGSGANVLTF. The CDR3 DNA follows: TGTGCCAGCAGTTACTCAGGGTCTGGGGCCAACGTCCTGACTTTC.